This T cell receptor beta chain was retrieved from a study of molecular identifiers for immune sequencing clone quantification. Study-wide results and limits: Clones with over 20 RNA copies captured over 99% of effector molecules but under 1% of naive ones. Reports indicate spiked Jurkat TCR RNA from one cell could be found among one million naive cells.

The germline V gene has CDR1 PRHDT and CDR2 FYEKMQ (reference sequence). The CDR3 extends over 12 amino acids. V was trimmed by 1 base and J by 12 bases, leaving 12 bases between them. There are many counts of this clonotype. The antigen remains undetermined. Methods described previously were used for bulk TCR libraries, and listed TCR primers were applied. Using its own MiXCR run on the PCR reads, TCRdb lists one record per CDR3 protein. The sample shows approximately 550,000 distinct CDR3 sequences, about 25% of them seen only once. This TCR was sampled from a human donor in good health. Some libraries in this study had Jurkat cell RNA spiked in. The sample comprised naive CD8+ T cells from blood, with Jurkat cell RNA spiked in. Indicated subset: FACS-sorted CD8+CD4-CCR7+CD45RA+ naive T cells. The rearrangement joins TRBV13 to TRBJ1-2; D is perhaps TRBD1 (5 bases). CDR3 region: CASSLDAGNHTF. CDR3 sequence (DNA): TGTGCCAGCAGCTTAGATGCAGGGAACCACACCTTC.